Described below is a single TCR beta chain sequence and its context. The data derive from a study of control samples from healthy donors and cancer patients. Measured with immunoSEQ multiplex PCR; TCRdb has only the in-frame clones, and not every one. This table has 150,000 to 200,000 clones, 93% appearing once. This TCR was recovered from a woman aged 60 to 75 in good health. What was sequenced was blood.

This chain's CDR3 is CASSPWGTETYEQYF. DNA for the CDR3: TGTGCCAGCAGCCCCTGGGGGACAGAGACCTACGAGCAGTACTTC. The gene calls are TRBV27 and TRBJ2-7, with 7 bases matching TRBD1. Per germline, CDR1 MNHEY and CDR2 SMNVEV (reference sequence). This CDR3 comprises 15 residues. Trimming cost V 6 bases and J 2 bases; bases outside gene matches: 10.